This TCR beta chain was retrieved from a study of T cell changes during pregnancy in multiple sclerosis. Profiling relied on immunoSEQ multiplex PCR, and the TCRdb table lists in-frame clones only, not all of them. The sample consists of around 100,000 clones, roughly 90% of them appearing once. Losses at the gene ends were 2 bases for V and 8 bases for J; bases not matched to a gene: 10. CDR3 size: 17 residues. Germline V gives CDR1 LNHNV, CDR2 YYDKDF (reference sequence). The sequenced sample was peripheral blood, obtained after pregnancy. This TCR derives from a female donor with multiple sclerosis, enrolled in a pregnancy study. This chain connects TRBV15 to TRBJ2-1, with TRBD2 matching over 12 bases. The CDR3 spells CATSRPVLAGGRDEQFF. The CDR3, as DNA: TGTGCCACCAGCAGACCGGTACTAGCGGGAGGAAGGGATGAGCAGTTCTTC.